One sample yielded the 11 T cell receptor beta chains listed below, sequenced in a study of neurological immune-mediated disorders. Each CDR3 protein gets one entry after TCRdb re-called the 5' RACE reads with MiXCR. The sample has 69,000 or so distinct CDR3 sequences; around 5% are singletons. Sequenced sample: PBMCs. Source of these receptors: a woman aged 70-85 years with multiple sclerosis.

This clonotype has just a few counts. The chain couples TRBV4-1 to TRBJ2-5; 9 bases map to TRBD1. The CDR3 consists of 15 residues. The germline V gene encodes CDR1 MGHRA and CDR2 YSYEKL. V lost 1 base and J lost 2; bases outside the gene matches: 2. The CDR3, as DNA: TGCGCCAGCAGCCAAGTAGGGACAGGGCAAGAGACCCAGTACTTC. It specifies CASSQVGTGQETQYF.

This clonotype was found many times. CDR3 loop: CASSTQGTYGYTF. CDR3 nucleotide sequence: TGTGCCAGCAGCACACAGGGTACCTATGGCTACACCTTC. The chain joins TRBV5-6 to TRBJ1-2, with a weak D call TRBD1 (6 bases). The CDR3 covers 13 residues. CDR1 is SGHDT, CDR2 YYEEEE, per germline. V was clipped by 4 bases and J by 4 bases, with 11 bases between them.

This clonotype was counted ten times or more. V is TRBV10-3 and J is TRBJ1-1; no firm D call. The CDR3 is 13 amino acids. Trimming cost V 4 bases and J 0 bases, with 6 bases left between them. Germline values: CDR1 ENHRY, CDR2 SYGVKD. In nucleotides, the CDR3 is TGTGCCATCAGTGCCGGACTGAACACTGAAGCTTTCTTT. Translation gives CAISAGLNTEAFF.

This clonotype was seen a handful of times. This chain uses TRBV9 with TRBJ1-2; D is unresolved. With 3 bases removed from V and 2 bases from J, the gap between germline ends came to 11 bases. The CDR3 loop spans 14 amino acids. From germline, CDR1 is SGDLS and CDR2 YYNGEE. Written as DNA, the CDR3 is TGTGCCAGCAGCGCCCCGGGCAGAAACTATGGCTACACCTTC. It is translated as CASSAPGRNYGYTF.

Details on this clonotype: A much larger clone lies a single base off, so this may be a read error. The chain joins TRBV9 to TRBJ1-1; D unresolved. This CDR3 has 14 residues. With 5 bases removed from V and 4 bases from J, the gap between germline ends came to 15 bases. Per the germline V gene, CDR1 is SGDLS and CDR2 is YYNGEE. In DNA form, the CDR3 reads TGTGCCAGCAGATCAAACGTCGGTGGCACTGAAGCTTTCTTT. It is translated as CASRSNVGGTEAFF.

This clonotype was observed many times. The chain combines TRBV5-1 with TRBJ2-2, with D perhaps given as TRBD1 or TRBD2 (5 bases each). The germline V gene encodes CDR1 SGHRS and CDR2 YFSETQ. Trimming took 2 bases from V and 4 from J, leaving 12 bases between them. The CDR3 length is 15 residues. The CDR3 sequence: CASSLTGQVTGELFF. The CDR3 nucleotides read TGCGCCAGCAGCTTAACGGGGCAGGTCACCGGGGAGCTGTTTTTT.

This clonotype was seen ten or more times. The V gene is TRBV20-1, the J gene TRBJ2-2; tentatively, D is TRBD2 (5 bases). Trimming pared 1 base from V and 1 base from J, leaving 10 bases between. Germline V gene lookup returns CDR1 DFQATT and CDR2 SNEGSKA (reference sequence). The CDR3 extends over 15 amino acids. CDR3 protein: CSARVKRGNTGELFF. The CDR3 region has the DNA TGCAGTGCTAGAGTGAAACGGGGGAACACCGGGGAGCTGTTTTTT.

This clonotype was counted at least ten times. This rearrangement joins TRBV2 to TRBJ1-5; 11 bases map to TRBD1. This CDR3 has 16 amino acids. V was clipped by 6 bases and J by 7 bases; unmatched bases: 11. Germline CDR1 and CDR2: SNHLY and FYNNEI. This CDR3 reads CASRSLGTGGKQPQHF. CDR3 nucleotide sequence: TGTGCCAGCAGAAGCCTCGGGACAGGGGGAAAACAGCCCCAGCATTTT.

The gene calls are TRBV5-1 and TRBJ2-7; D unresolved. The CDR3 sequence is 15 residues long. Per the germline V gene, CDR1 is SGHRS and CDR2 is YFSETQ. V lost 1 base, J lost 6 bases, and 17 bases lay in between. The CDR3 DNA reads TGCGCCAGCAGCTTGTATGTCCGGGCCGACGGCGAGCAGTACTTC. It translates to CASSLYVRADGEQYF.

This clonotype was found many times. V is TRBV5-6 and J is TRBJ2-1, with 12 bases matching TRBD2. CDR1 is SGHDT and CDR2 is YYEEEE in the germline V gene. There are 14 residues in the CDR3. The V gene end was trimmed by 4 bases and the J gene end by 15 bases; junction bases not matched to a gene: 11. Here the CDR3 reads CASSGQTSGRDRFF. As DNA, the CDR3 is TGTGCCAGCAGCGGACAGACTAGCGGGAGAGATCGGTTCTTC.

This sequence joins TRBV28 and TRBJ1-5, with D tentatively TRBD1 (5 bases). CDR1 is MDHEN, CDR2 SYDVKM, per germline. The V gene lost 5 bases and the J gene lost 0 bases, with 11 bases spanning the gap. The CDR3 loop spans 15 amino acids. The DNA of the CDR3 is TGTGCCAGCAGTCTTCAGGGAATTAGCAATCAGCCCCAGCATTTT. Its protein product is CASSLQGISNQPQHF.